This TCR beta chain came from a study of early T cells in non-severe SARS-CoV-2 infection (dated by TCRdb to the early 2020s). With regard to the full study: Because TCR sequencing relied on bulk RNA taken from unsorted whole blood, pairing of alpha and beta chains was not possible. General conclusions and limits of the study: Matching against VDJdb was skewed toward anti-spike CD8 responses, likely underestimated virus-specific expansions, and missed private and CD4 specificities.

The study was a case-control design nested within a healthcare worker cohort in London, UK, with weekly nasopharyngeal swab PCR tests and blood sampling. Healthcare workers were recruited during the week of the UK lockdown, between 23 and 31 March 2020, and followed weekly for up to roughly 15 weeks. The germline ends are 10 bases apart after V is trimmed by 0 bases and J by 1 base. The CDR3 numbers 15 residues from cysteine through phenylalanine. Only CDR3 DNA remains: 45 bases, in frame from the first base. CDR1 and CDR2 are read off the germline V gene (reference sequence) as LNHNV and YYDKDF. This clonotype has more than one count but fewer than ten. There is no known antigen for this receptor. Per-base quality was not reported, and no clone a single base away is much larger than it. The library was made by 5' RACE. Instrument on record: NextSeq 500. To correct for sequencing error and PCR bias, the TCR library protocol tagged individual cDNA molecules with unique molecular identifiers. Both TCR alpha and beta chains were sequenced, and tight co-correlation was observed between alpha and beta sequence abundances in each sample. The original methods were these. Decombinator V4 was used to perform V gene, J gene and CDR3 annotation of TCR sequences. Expanded TCRs were defined as changing significantly between any two time points under a Poisson model with p below 0.0001. TCR abundances were normalised to the total number of TCRs sequenced per sample and were expressed as counts per million. TRAV1-2 paired with TRAJ12, TRAJ20 or TRAJ33 defined MAIT TCRs, while TRAV10 paired with TRAJ18 defined iNKT TCRs. VDJdb, accessed on 1 November 2021, was searched for TCRs annotated for CMV, EBV and SARS-CoV-2, and TCRs annotated for more than one antigen were excluded. TCRdb itself trimmed the public reads at Q25 with fastp, ran MiXCR and retained productive beta chains. Rows with a matching CDR3 protein are joined into one entry that keeps the most common DNA and genes. What appears here as the V and J calls and clone size reflects TCRdb's work, not the paper's. The table for this sample lists 69,000 or so distinct CDR3 sequences; about 13% of them were counted only once. Roughly 5.3% of the sample rests with the top ten.

Sample: whole blood. The TCR originated in an adult who was a healthcare worker with PCR-confirmed SARS-CoV-2 infection or an uninfected control (not recorded which). The sequence joins TRBV15 to TRBJ2-7; the D gene assignment is ambiguous. The bases read TGTGCCACCAGCAGAGAAAGCTCCACGTCCTACGAGCAGTACTTC. Its translation reads: CATSRESSTSYEQYF.